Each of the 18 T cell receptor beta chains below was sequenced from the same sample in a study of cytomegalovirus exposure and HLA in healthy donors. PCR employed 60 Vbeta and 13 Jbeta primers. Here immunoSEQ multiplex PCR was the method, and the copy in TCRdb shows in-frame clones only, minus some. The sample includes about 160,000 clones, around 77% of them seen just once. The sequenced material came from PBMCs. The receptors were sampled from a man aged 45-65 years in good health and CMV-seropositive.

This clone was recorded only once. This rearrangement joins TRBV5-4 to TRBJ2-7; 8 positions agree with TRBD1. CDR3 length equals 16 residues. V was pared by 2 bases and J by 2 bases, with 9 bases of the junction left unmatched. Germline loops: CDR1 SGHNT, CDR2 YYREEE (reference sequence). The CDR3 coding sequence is TGTGCCAGCAGCTTCCGCCGACAGGGGCTTCCCTACGAGCAGTACTTC. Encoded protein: CASSFRRQGLPYEQYF.

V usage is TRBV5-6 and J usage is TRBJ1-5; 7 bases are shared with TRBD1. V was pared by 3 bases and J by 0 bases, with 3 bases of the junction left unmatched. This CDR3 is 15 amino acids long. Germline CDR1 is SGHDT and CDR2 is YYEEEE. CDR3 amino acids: CASSSGGFSNQPQHF. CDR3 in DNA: TGTGCCAGCAGCTCAGGGGGTTTTAGCAATCAGCCCCAGCATTTT.

This CDR3 is CASSIVGGQAGELFF. The CDR3 bases are TGTGCCAGTAGTATAGTTGGGGGCCAAGCCGGGGAGCTGTTTTTT. The rearrangement joins TRBV19 to TRBJ2-2; D is perhaps TRBD1 (6 bases). The ends were cut back, 1 base at V and 6 bases at J, with 12 bases in the middle. Looked up from germline, CDR1 is LNHDA and CDR2 is SQIVND (reference sequence). The CDR3 loop spans 15 amino acids.

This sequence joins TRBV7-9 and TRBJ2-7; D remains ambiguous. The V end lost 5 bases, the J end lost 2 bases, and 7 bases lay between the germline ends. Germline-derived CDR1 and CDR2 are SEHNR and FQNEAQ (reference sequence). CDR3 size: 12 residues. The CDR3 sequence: CASSLSPYEQYF. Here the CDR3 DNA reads TGTGCCAGCAGCCTCTCCCCCTACGAGCAGTACTTC.

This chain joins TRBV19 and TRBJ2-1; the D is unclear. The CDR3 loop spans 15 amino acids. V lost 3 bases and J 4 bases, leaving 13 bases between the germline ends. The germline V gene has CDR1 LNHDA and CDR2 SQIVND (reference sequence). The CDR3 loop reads CASSISIPLYNEQFF. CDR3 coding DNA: TGTGCCAGTAGTATTTCTATTCCCCTATACAATGAGCAGTTCTTC.

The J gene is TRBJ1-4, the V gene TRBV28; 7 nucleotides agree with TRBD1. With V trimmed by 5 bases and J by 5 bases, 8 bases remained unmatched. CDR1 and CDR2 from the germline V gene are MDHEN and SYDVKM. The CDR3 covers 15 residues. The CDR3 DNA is TGTGCCAGCAGTACGAACAGGGGTGGGAATGAAAAACTGTTTTTT. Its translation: CASSTNRGGNEKLFF.

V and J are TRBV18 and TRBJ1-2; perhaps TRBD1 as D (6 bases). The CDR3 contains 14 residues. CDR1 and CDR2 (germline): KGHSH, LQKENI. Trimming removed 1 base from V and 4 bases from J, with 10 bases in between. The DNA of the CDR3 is TGTGCCAGCTCACCACGACAGGACAGCTATGGCTACACCTTC. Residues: CASSPRQDSYGYTF.

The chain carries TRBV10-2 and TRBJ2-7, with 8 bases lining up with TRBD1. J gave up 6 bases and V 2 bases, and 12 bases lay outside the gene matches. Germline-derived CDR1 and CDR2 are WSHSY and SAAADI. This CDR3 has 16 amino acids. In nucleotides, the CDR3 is TGCGCCAGCAGTGAGGTTGGCAGGGGGCGCCGCGGCGAGCAGTACTTC. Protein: CASSEVGRGRRGEQYF.

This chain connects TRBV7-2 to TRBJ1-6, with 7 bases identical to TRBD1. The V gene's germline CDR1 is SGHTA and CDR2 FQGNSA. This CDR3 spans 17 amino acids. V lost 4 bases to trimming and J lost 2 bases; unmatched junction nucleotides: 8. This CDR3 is CASSSRQGSAYNSPLHF. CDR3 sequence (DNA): TGTGCCAGCAGCTCCCGACAGGGATCGGCCTATAATTCACCCCTCCACTTT.

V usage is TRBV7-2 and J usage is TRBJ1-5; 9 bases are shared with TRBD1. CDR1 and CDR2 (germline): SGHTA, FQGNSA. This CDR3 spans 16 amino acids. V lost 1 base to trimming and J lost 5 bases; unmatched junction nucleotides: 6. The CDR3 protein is CASSLVGTGNYQPQHF. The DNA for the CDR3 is TGTGCCAGCAGCTTAGTGGGGACAGGGAATTATCAGCCCCAGCATTTT.

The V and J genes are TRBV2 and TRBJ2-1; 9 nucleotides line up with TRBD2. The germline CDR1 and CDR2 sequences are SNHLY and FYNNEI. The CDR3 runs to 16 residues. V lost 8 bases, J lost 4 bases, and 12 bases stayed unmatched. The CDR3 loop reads CASQPRLAVLYNEQFF. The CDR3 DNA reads TGTGCCAGCCAACCCAGACTAGCGGTTTTATACAATGAGCAGTTCTTC. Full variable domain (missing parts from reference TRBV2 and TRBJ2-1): EPEVTQTPSHQVTQMGQEVILRCVPISNHLYFYWYRQILGQKVEFLVSFYNNEISEKSEIFDDQFSVERPDGSNFTLKIRSTKLEDSAMYFCASQPRLAVLYNEQFFGPGTRLTVL.

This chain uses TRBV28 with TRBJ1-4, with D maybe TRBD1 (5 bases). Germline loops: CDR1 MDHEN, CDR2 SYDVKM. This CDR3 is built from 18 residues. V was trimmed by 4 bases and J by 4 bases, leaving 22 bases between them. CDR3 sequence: CASSSSTGWGGFNEKLFF. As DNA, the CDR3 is TGTGCCAGCAGTTCATCAACCGGGTGGGGCGGCTTTAATGAAAAACTGTTTTTT.

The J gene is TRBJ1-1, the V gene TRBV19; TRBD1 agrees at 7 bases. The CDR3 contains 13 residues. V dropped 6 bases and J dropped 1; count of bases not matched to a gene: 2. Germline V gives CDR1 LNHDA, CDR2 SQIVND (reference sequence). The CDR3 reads CASSYRGNTEAFF. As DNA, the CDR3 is TGTGCCAGTAGCTACAGGGGGAACACTGAAGCTTTCTTT.

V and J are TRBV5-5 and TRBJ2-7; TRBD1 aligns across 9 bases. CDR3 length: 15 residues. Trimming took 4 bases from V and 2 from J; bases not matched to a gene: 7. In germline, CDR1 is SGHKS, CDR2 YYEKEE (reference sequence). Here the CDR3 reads CASSNGTGRTYEQYF. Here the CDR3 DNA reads TGTGCCAGCAGCAATGGGACAGGGAGGACCTACGAGCAGTACTTC. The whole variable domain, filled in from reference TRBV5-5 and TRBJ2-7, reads DAGVTQSPTHLIKTRGQQVTLRCSPISGHKSVSWYQQVLGQGPQFIFQYYEKEERGRGNFPDRFSARQFPNYSSELNVNALLLGDSALYLCASSNGTGRTYEQYFGPGTRLTVT.

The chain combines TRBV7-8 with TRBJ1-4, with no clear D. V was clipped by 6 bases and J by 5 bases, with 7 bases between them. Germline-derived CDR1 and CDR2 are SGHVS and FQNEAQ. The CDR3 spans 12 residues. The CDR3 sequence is CASRELNEKLFF. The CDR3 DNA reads TGTGCCAGCAGGGAACTAAATGAAAAACTGTTTTTT.

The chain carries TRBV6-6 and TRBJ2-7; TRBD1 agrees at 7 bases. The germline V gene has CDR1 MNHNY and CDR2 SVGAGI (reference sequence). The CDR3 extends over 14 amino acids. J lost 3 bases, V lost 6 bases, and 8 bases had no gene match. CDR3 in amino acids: CASSYRQGHYEQYF. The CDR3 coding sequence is TGTGCCAGCAGCTACAGACAGGGACACTACGAGCAGTACTTC.

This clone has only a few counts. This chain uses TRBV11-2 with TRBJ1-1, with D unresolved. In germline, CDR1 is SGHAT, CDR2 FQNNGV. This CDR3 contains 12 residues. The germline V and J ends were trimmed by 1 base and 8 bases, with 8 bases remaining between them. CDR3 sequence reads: CASSLGLQEAFF. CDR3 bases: TGTGCCAGCAGCTTAGGATTACAAGAAGCTTTCTTT.

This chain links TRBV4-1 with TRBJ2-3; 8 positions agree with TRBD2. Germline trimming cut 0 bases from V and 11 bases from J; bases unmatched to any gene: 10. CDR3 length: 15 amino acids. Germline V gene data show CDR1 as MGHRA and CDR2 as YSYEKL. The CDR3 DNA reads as TGCGCCAGCAGCCAAGATTGGACTAGCAAATGGGGGCAGTATTTT. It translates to CASSQDWTSKWGQYF.